These 15 T cell receptor beta chains came from one sample sequenced in a study of regulatory T cells in long-lasting Graves disease. Time point given: newly diagnosed GD, antithyroid drugs for less than 3 months. Preparation of the TCR library used RNA extracted from PBMCs. TCR beta libraries were built with iRepertoire HTBI primers and Arm-PCR of CDR3 regions. TCRdb ran MiXCR on the multiplex PCR reads and lists one entry per CDR3 protein. In the table there are roughly 560,000 distinct CDR3 sequences, about 16% of which are singletons. These data also formed part of another study, on T cells in Graves' hyperthyroidism and ophthalmopathy.

This specimen was peripheral blood mononuclear cells (PBMCs), taken at new diagnosis, from a patient treated with antithyroid drugs. All receptors derive from a woman aged 40 to 65 with Graves disease.

This clonotype occurred a few times. This chain uses TRBV19 with TRBJ1-4, with 7 positions matching TRBD1. Germline V gene sequence: CDR1 LNHDA, CDR2 SQIVND (reference sequence). This CDR3 region has 14 residues. With V trimmed by 4 bases and J by 8 bases, 7 bases remained unmatched. This CDR3 reads CASSTGTDPEKLFF. As DNA, the CDR3 is TGTGCCAGTAGTACCGGGACAGACCCGGAAAAACTGTTTTTT.

This clonotype was seen repeatedly, ten times or more. The chain uses TRBV28 and TRBJ2-3, with D perhaps assigned TRBD1 or TRBD2 (5 bases each). This CDR3 has 13 amino acids. Germline CDR1 MDHEN, CDR2 SYDVKM. The germline V and J ends were trimmed by 5 bases and 6 bases, with 12 bases remaining between them. The CDR3 DNA follows: TGTGCCAGCAGTCTCAGCAGGGAGGATACGCAGTATTTT. As protein: CASSLSREDTQYF.

CDR3 residues: CASSLGGGLHNEQFF. The CDR3 DNA reads as TGTGCCAGCAGCTTAGGCGGGGGGCTACACAATGAGCAGTTCTTC. This chain links TRBV7-3 with TRBJ2-1, with TRBD2 matching 8 bases. Germline assignment: CDR1 SGHTA and CDR2 FQGTGA. This CDR3 region has 15 residues. V lost 2 bases to trimming and J lost 5 bases; unmatched junction nucleotides: 5.

The chain links TRBV29-1 to TRBJ1-1; D possibly corresponds to TRBD1 (5 bases). V dropped 6 bases and J dropped 5 bases, with 25 bases sitting between them. Germline CDR1 is SQVTM and CDR2 is ANQGSEA. The CDR3 covers 16 residues. DNA of the CDR3: TGCAGCGTCCCGGCGGCCGGAGGGGCAGTGGGAACTGAAGCTTTCTTT. Translation: CSVPAAGGAVGTEAFF.

This clonotype was detected a few times. V and J are TRBV20-1 and TRBJ1-1, with D maybe TRBD1 (5 bases). CDR1 and CDR2 (germline): DFQATT, SNEGSKA (reference sequence). The CDR3 is 13 amino acids. V was clipped by 3 bases and J by 0 bases, with 8 bases between them. CDR3 bases: TGCAGTGCTAGCGCAGGGATGAACACTGAAGCTTTCTTT. This codes for CSASAGMNTEAFF.

This clonotype came up many times. The chain carries TRBV19 and TRBJ1-6; TRBD1 is a possible D gene (6 bases). V lost 8 bases and J 8 bases, leaving 13 bases between the germline ends. The CDR3 runs 13 residues. CDR1 is LNHDA, CDR2 SQIVND, per germline (reference sequence). CDR3 coding DNA: TGTGCCAGTGGGGACAAGGTTGATTCACCCCTCCACTTT. It yields the protein CASGDKVDSPLHF.

Regarding this clonotype: A much more abundant neighbour one base away suggests this may be a read error. J is TRBJ2-5 and V is TRBV10-1; TRBD2 matches at 10 bases. There are 16 residues in the CDR3. Germline CDR1 WNHNN, CDR2 SYGVQD (reference sequence). As DNA, the CDR3 is TGCGCCAGCAGTAAATGGCCTAGCGGGGGCCAAAAGACCCAGTACTTC. Its protein is CASSKWPSGGQKTQYF.

Here the CDR3 reads CAWSVQGYSNQPQHF. Written as DNA, the CDR3 is TGTGCCTGGAGTGTACAGGGTTATAGCAATCAGCCCCAGCATTTT. This chain connects TRBV30 to TRBJ1-5, with D tentatively TRBD1 (6 bases). The germline V gene encodes CDR1 GTSNPN and CDR2 SVGIG (reference sequence). The CDR3 extends over 15 amino acids. V was cut by 0 bases and J by 0 bases, with 9 bases left in between.

This clonotype was observed at least ten times. This chain links TRBV5-1 with TRBJ1-2; no definite D call. V lost 4 bases, J lost 2 bases, and 15 bases lay in between. CDR1 and CDR2 (germline): SGHRS, YFSETQ. CDR3 size: 15 residues. The chain's CDR3 is CASSTRRPENYGYTF. CDR3 in DNA: TGCGCCAGCAGCACCCGTCGCCCAGAGAACTATGGCTACACCTTC.

The chain couples TRBV5-6 to TRBJ1-2, with 10 positions matching TRBD1. The ends lost 4 bases at V and 4 bases at J; junction bases unmatched: 10. The germline gives CDR1 SGHDT, CDR2 YYEEEE. The CDR3 contains 16 residues. In DNA form, the CDR3 reads TGTGCCAGCAGCGCCAACCGGGACAGGGGACCCTATGGCTACACCTTC. This sequence encodes CASSANRDRGPYGYTF.

The J gene is TRBJ1-1, the V gene TRBV4-1; D gene ambiguous. Trimming stripped 2 bases from V and 1 base from J, with 11 bases between. The CDR3 consists of 15 residues. Germline V gene data show CDR1 as MGHRA and CDR2 as YSYEKL. CDR3 region: CASSQIGQKNTEAFF. CDR3 nucleotides: TGCGCCAGCAGCCAAATAGGGCAGAAGAACACTGAAGCTTTCTTT.

This clonotype was seen only a few times. V gene TRBV3-1 combines with J gene TRBJ1-4; D ambiguous. The CDR3 is 14 amino acids. V dropped 4 bases and J dropped 2 bases, with 8 bases sitting between them. Germline V CDR1 and CDR2: LGHDT, YNNKEL (reference sequence). The CDR3 DNA is TGTGCCAGCAGCCTAATACAGACTAATGAAAAACTGTTTTTT. It is translated as CASSLIQTNEKLFF.

This chain links TRBV5-6 with TRBJ2-7; the match to TRBD2 covers 7 bases. Germline-derived CDR1 and CDR2 are SGHDT and YYEEEE. V was pared by 3 bases and J by 1 base, with 10 bases of the junction left unmatched. The CDR3 loop spans 16 amino acids. In nucleotides, the CDR3 is TGTGCCAGCAGCTGGAGACTAACGGGGGGATCCTACGAGCAGTACTTC. This sequence encodes CASSWRLTGGSYEQYF.

There are many counts of this clonotype. The chain is built from TRBV5-1 and TRBJ2-3, with D perhaps TRBD1 (6 bases). The CDR3 has 13 residues. Per the germline V gene, CDR1 is SGHRS and CDR2 is YFSETQ. V lost 0 bases and J 4 bases, leaving 6 bases between the germline ends. The CDR3 region is CASSLEGADTQYF. The CDR3, as DNA: TGCGCCAGCAGCTTGGAGGGGGCAGATACGCAGTATTTT.

This clonotype has a handful of counts. The chain uses TRBV4-1 and TRBJ2-3; D might be TRBD2 (6 bases). The V end lost 4 bases, the J end lost 4 bases, and 18 bases lay between the germline ends. The germline V gene has CDR1 MGHRA and CDR2 YSYEKL. There are 16 residues in the CDR3. CDR3 sequence (DNA): TGCGCCAGCAGCCCCATGGGGCGGCGGGGCGCAGATACGCAGTATTTT. Translation gives CASSPMGRRGADTQYF.